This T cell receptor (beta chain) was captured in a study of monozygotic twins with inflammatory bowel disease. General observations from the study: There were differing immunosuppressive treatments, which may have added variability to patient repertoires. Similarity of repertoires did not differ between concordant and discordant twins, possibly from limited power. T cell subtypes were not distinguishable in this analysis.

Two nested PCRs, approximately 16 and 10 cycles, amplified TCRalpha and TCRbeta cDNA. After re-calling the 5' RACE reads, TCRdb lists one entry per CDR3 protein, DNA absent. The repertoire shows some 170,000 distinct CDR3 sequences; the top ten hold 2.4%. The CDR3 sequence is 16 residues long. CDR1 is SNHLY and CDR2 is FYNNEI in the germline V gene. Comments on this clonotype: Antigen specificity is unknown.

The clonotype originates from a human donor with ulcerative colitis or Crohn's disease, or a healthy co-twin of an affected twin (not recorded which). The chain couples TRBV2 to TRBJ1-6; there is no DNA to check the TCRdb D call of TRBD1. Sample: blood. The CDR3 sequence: CASSWPRGEGNSPLHF.